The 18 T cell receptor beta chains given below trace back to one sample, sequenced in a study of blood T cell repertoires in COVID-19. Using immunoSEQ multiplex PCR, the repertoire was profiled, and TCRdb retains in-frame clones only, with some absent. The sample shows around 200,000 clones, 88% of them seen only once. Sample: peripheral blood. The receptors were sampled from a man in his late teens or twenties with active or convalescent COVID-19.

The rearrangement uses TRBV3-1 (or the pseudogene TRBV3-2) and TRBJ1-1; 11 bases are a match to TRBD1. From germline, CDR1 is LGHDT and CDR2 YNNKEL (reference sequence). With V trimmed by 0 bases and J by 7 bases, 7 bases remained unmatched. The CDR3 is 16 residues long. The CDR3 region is CASSQDPGQGVFEAFF. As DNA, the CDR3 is TGTGCCAGCAGCCAAGATCCGGGACAGGGGGTCTTTGAAGCTTTCTTT.

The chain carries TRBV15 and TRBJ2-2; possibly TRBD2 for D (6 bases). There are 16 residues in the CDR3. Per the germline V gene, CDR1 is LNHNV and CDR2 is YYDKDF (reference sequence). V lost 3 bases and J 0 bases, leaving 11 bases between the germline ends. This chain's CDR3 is CATSRDWGANTGELFF. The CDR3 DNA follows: TGTGCCACCAGCAGGGATTGGGGGGCGAACACCGGGGAGCTGTTTTTT.

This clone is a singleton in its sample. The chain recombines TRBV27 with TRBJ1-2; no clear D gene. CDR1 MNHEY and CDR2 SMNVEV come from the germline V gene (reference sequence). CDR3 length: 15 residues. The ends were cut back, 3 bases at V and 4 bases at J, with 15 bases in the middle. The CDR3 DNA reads TGTGCCAGCAGTTTCGCAGGTCCCGGAGGCTATGGCTACACCTTC. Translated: CASSFAGPGGYGYTF.

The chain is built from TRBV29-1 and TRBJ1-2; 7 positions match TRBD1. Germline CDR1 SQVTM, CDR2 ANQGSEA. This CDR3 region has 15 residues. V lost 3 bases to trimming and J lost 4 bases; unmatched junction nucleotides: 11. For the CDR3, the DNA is TGCAGCGTTGACCGACAGGGAAGGGAAGGCTATGGCTACACCTTC. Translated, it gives CSVDRQGREGYGYTF.

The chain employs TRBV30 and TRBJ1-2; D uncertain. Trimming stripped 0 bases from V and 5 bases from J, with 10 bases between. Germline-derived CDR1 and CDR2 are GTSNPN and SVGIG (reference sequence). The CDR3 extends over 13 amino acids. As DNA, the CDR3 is TGTGCCTGGAGTGTAGACGAGGGATATGGCTACACCTTC. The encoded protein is CAWSVDEGYGYTF.

DNA for the CDR3: TGTGCCAGCAGCTTCGACAGGGCCTACGAGCAGTACTTC. As protein: CASSFDRAYEQYF. This chain connects TRBV5-6 to TRBJ2-7; TRBD1 matches 7 bases. The V gene's germline CDR1 is SGHDT and CDR2 YYEEEE. The CDR3 consists of 13 residues. V was pared by 2 bases and J by 2 bases, with 1 base of the junction left unmatched. Supplemented by reference TRBV5-6 and TRBJ2-7, the full variable domain reads DAGVTQSPTHLIKTRGQQVTLRCSPKSGHDTVSWYQQALGQGPQFIFQYYEEEERQRGNFPDRFSGHQFPNYSSELNVNALLLGDSALYLCASSFDRAYEQYFGPGTRLTVT.

CDR3 in amino acids: CASSNSGRPDTQYF. The CDR3 bases are TGTGCCAGCAGCAATAGCGGGAGACCAGATACGCAGTATTTT. The chain couples TRBV3-1 (or the pseudogene TRBV3-2) to TRBJ2-3, with 9 positions matching TRBD2. This CDR3 contains 14 residues. Germline trimming cut 5 bases from V and 4 bases from J; bases unmatched to any gene: 4. Germline lookup yields CDR1 LGHDT and CDR2 YNNKEL (reference sequence).

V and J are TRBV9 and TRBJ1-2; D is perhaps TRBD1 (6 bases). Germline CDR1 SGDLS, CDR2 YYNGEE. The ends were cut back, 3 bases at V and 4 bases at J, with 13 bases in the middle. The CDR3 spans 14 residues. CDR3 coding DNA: TGTGCCAGCAGCGGAGACAGGTCAGGCTATGGCTACACCTTC. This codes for CASSGDRSGYGYTF.

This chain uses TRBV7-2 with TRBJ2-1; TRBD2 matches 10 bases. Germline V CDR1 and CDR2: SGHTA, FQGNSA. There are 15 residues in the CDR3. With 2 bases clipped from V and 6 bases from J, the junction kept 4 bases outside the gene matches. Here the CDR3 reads CASSLSSGSSNEQFF. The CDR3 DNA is TGTGCCAGCAGCTTATCTAGCGGGAGCTCCAATGAGCAGTTCTTC. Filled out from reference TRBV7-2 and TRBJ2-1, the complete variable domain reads GAGVSQSPSNKVTEKGKDVELRCDPISGHTALYWYRQSLGQGLEFLIYFQGNSAPDKSGLPSDRFSAERTGGSVSTLTIQRTQQEDSAVYLCASSLSSGSSNEQFFGPGTRLTVL.

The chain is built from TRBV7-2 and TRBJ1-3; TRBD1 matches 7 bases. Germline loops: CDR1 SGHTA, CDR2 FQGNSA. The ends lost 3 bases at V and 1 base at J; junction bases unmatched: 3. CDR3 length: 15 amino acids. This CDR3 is CASSFGQASGNTIYF. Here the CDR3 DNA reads TGTGCCAGCAGCTTTGGACAGGCGTCTGGAAACACCATATATTTT.

CDR3 coding DNA: TGTGCCAGCAGCTCCGCACGACAGGGCTACGAGCAGTACTTC. Translated, it gives CASSSARQGYEQYF. The gene calls are TRBV13 and TRBJ2-7; TRBD1 matches 7 bases. The CDR3 loop spans 14 amino acids. Looked up from germline, CDR1 is PRHDT and CDR2 is FYEKMQ (reference sequence). V lost 4 bases to trimming and J lost 3 bases; unmatched junction nucleotides: 6. Variable domain in full (rest from reference TRBV13 and TRBJ2-7): AAGVIQSPRHLIKEKRETATLKCYPIPRHDTVYWYQQGPGQDPQFLISFYEKMQSDKGSIPDRFSAQQFSDYHSELNMSSLELGDSALYFCASSSARQGYEQYFGPGTRLTVT.

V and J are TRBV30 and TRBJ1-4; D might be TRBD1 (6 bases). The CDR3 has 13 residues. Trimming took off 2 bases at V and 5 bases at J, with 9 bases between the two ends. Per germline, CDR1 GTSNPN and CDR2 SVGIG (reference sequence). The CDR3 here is CAWSHRVNEKLFF. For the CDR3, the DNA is TGTGCCTGGAGTCACAGGGTGAATGAAAAACTGTTTTTT.

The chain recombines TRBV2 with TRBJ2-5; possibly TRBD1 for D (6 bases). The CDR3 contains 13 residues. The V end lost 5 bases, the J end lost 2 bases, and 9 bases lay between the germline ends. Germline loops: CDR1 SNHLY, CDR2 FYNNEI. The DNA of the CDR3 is TGTGCCAGCAGTACCGGACAGCAAGAGACCCAGTACTTC. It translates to CASSTGQQETQYF.

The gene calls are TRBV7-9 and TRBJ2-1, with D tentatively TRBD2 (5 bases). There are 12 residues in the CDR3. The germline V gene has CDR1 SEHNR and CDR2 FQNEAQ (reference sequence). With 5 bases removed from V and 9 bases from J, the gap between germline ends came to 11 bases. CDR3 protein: CASSLEGVEQFF. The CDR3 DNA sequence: TGTGCCAGCAGCCTCGAGGGCGTTGAGCAGTTCTTC.

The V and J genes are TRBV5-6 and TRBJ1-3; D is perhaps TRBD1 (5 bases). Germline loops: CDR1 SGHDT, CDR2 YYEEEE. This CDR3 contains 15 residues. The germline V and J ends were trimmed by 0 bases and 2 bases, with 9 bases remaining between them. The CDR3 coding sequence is TGTGCCAGCAGCTTGGAGGTCAGGGCTGGAAACACCATATATTTT. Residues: CASSLEVRAGNTIYF.

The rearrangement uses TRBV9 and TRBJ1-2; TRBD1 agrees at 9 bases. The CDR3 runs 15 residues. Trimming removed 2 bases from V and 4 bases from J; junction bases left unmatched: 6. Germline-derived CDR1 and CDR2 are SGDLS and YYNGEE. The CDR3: CASSVSTGGSYGYTF. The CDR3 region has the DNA TGTGCCAGCAGCGTCTCGACAGGGGGGAGCTATGGCTACACCTTC.

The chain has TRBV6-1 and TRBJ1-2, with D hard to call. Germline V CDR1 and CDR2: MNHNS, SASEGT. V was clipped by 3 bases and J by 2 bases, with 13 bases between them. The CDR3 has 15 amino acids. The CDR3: CASSDEGSANYGYTF. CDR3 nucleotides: TGTGCCAGCAGTGACGAGGGATCAGCGAACTATGGCTACACCTTC.

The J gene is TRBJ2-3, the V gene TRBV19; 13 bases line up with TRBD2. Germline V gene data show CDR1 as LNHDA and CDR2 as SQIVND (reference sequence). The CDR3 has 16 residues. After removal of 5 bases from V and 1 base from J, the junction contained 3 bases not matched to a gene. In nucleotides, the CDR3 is TGTGCCAGTAGTGAACTAGCGGGAGGGGGCACAGATACGCAGTATTTT. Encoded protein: CASSELAGGGTDTQYF.